These T cell receptor beta chains were read from a single sample in a study of blood T cell repertoires in COVID-19. Sequencing was performed with immunoSEQ multiplex PCR; in TCRdb, only in-frame clones are kept and a portion is missing. The sample lists around 30,000 clones, roughly 75% seen once, with 14% to 15% in the top ten. Sequenced input: peripheral blood. Receptor source: a man aged 80 or over with active or convalescent COVID-19. Both conserved end residues are part of each CDR3. A D gene is named only where the DNA matches it firmly. Size tells how often a clone was seen (once, few, many) or the class of an expanded clone, and some rows leave it out.

.	TRBV11-2	TRBJ2-1	TRBD1	TGTGCCAGCAGCTTGCGACAGGGGCAATACAATGAGCAGTTCTTC	CASSLRQGQYNEQFF
.	TRBV10-3	TRBJ2-2	TRBD2	TGTGCCATCAGTGATAGTAGCGGGATGACCGGGGAGCTGTTTTTT	CAISDSSGMTGELFF
.	TRBV3-1/TRBV3-2	TRBJ2-1	TRBD2	TGTGCCAGCAGCCAAACTAGCGCCCTCGATGAGCAGTTCTTC	CASSQTSALDEQFF
.	TRBV28	TRBJ2-7	TRBD1	TGTGCCAGCAGTTTTTTTGAGGGGGCTTTCAACGAGCAGTACTTC	CASSFFEGAFNEQYF
.	TRBV4-3	TRBJ2-2	TRBD2	TGCGCCAGCAGCCAACTAGCGGGGACGAACACCGGGGAGCTGTTTTTT	CASSQLAGTNTGELFF
.	TRBV14	TRBJ2-1	TRBD1	TGTGCCAGCAGCCAACCCGGGACAGGGGCGTCCAATGAGCAGTTCTTC	CASSQPGTGASNEQFF
.	TRBV5-1	TRBJ2-1	TRBD1	TGCGCCAGCAGCCTGGGACAGGGCCCCAATGAGCAGTTCTTC	CASSLGQGPNEQFF
.	TRBV24-1	TRBJ1-4	TRBD1	TGTGCCACCAGTGATCCGACAGGGACTAATGAAAAACTGTTTTTT	CATSDPTGTNEKLFF
.	TRBV2	TRBJ2-5	.	TGTGCCAGCAGCCAACTTACTAGTGGGGAGACCCAGTACTTC	CASSQLTSGETQYF
few	TRBV5-1	TRBJ2-7	.	TGCGCCAGCAGCTTGGGGGGACACCTCTACGAGCAGTACTTC	CASSLGGHLYEQYF
.	TRBV3-1/TRBV3-2	TRBJ2-1	TRBD2	TGTGCCAGCAGCCAAGATTCGGGCGGGAGGGCTAATGAGCAGTTCTTC	CASSQDSGGRANEQFF
.	TRBV6-1	TRBJ1-1	.	TGTGCCAGCAGTGAATTCGGGGGCACTGAAGCTTTCTTT	CASSEFGGTEAFF
once	TRBV7-9	TRBJ2-3	TRBD2	TGTGCCAGCAGCTTTAGACTAGCGGGATTAGATACGCAGTATTTT	CASSFRLAGLDTQYF
.	TRBV28	TRBJ2-1	TRBD2	TGTGCCAGCAGTAGTTTGGCGGGAGGGAGGAATGAGCAGTTCTTC	CASSSLAGGRNEQFF
.	TRBV4-2	TRBJ2-1	.	TGTGCCAGCAGCCAGGAGCCGGCGGGGAGCTCCTACAATGAGCAGTTCTTC	CASSQEPAGSSYNEQFF
.	TRBV6-1	TRBJ1-1	.	TGTGCCAGCAGTGAAGTTACAGGGTTTACTGAAGCTTTCTTT	CASSEVTGFTEAFF
.	TRBV27	TRBJ2-2	.	TGTGCCAGCAGACGGGTGCTAACGACCGGGGAGCTGTTTTTT	CASRRVLTTGELFF
.	TRBV5-6	TRBJ2-5	TRBD1	TGTGCCAGCACCAAGTGGATGGGACAGGGGCGTGAGACCCAGTACTTC	CASTKWMGQGRETQYF
once	TRBV28	TRBJ2-5	.	TGTGCCAGCAGCCCGTGGGGAGGGGGGCGAGAGACCCAGTACTTC	CASSPWGGGRETQYF
.	TRBV13	TRBJ2-3	TRBD2	TGTGCCAGCAGCTTAGGTTTCGCGGGAGGAGATGCGCAGTATTTT	CASSLGFAGGDAQYF
.	TRBV9	TRBJ2-3	TRBD2	TGTGCCAGCAGCGTAGGGACTAGCGGAGTAACTAGCACAGATACGCAGTATTTT	CASSVGTSGVTSTDTQYF
.	TRBV9	TRBJ2-4	TRBD1	TGTGCCAGCAGCGTCCGGGACAGGGAGGCGGGAGTGGTTCAGTACTTC	CASSVRDREAGVVQYF
.	TRBV5-1	TRBJ1-1	TRBD1	TGCGCCAGCAGCGTTTCGGGACAGAATATGAACACTGAAGCTTTCTTT	CASSVSGQNMNTEAFF
.	TRBV5-4	TRBJ2-7	.	TGTGCCAGCAGCGACCGTAGTGGAGGAGCCTCCGAGCAGTACTTC	CASSDRSGGASEQYF
.	TRBV7-2	TRBJ2-3	TRBD2	TGTGCCAGCAGCTCGGGACTAGCGGGAGCCACAGATACGCAGTATTTT	CASSSGLAGATDTQYF
once	TRBV6-2/TRBV6-3	TRBJ1-1	.	TGTGCCAGCAGTTACTCGCGCCGTGAAGCTTTCTTT	CASSYSRREAFF
.	TRBV28	TRBJ1-2	TRBD1	TGTGCCAGCACCCTACTACGAACGGACAGGGAAGGCTACACCTTC	CASTLLRTDREGYTF
.	TRBV28	TRBJ2-7	.	TGTGCCAGCAGTTTCCAGAACTACGAGCAGTACTTC	CASSFQNYEQYF
.	TRBV6-2/TRBV6-3	TRBJ2-7	TRBD2	TGTGCCAGCAGTGTGGAGGGAGGGCCCTTCTACGAGCAGTACTTC	CASSVEGGPFYEQYF
.	TRBV3-1/TRBV3-2	TRBJ2-3	.	TGTGCCAGCAGCCAAGACGGACATAGTGATACGCAGTATTTT	CASSQDGHSDTQYF
.	TRBV6-2/TRBV6-3	TRBJ1-2	.	TGTGCCAGCAGTTCGCACGGAATAGCTCGAAATAACTATGGCTACACCTTC	CASSSHGIARNNYGYTF